This TCR beta chain comes out of a study of shared clonotypes between healthy human individuals. Study information: CD4 naive and memory got three plates each, CD8 naive two, CD8 memory one.

Produced via immunoSEQ multiplex PCR; TCRdb's table is partial and in-frame only. Of over a million clones in the sample, more than 60% are singletons; the top ten hold roughly 1.5%. Remarks on this clone: Its target is unknown.

Germline V gene data show CDR1 as SGHAT and CDR2 as FQNNGV. The CDR3 loop spans 14 amino acids. V was shortened by 5 bases and J by 4 bases, with 15 bases between the two germline ends. Findings of the study overall: Although depth was large, rarefaction showed that sequencing of the sorted subsets was incomplete. Clonotype sharing across donors was expected to vary with sequencing depth.

The TCR originated in a man aged 18 to 35 in good health. The rearrangement uses TRBV11-2 and TRBJ2-7; D gene uncertain. Input material: memory CD4+ T cells sorted from blood. Indicated subset: CD45RA-negative fraction. CDR3 region: CASSTERKPYEQYF. The CDR3 DNA sequence: TGTGCCAGCAGCACCGAACGGAAACCTTACGAGCAGTACTTC.